These T cell receptor beta chains were read from a single sample in a study of blood T cell repertoires in COVID-19. Assay used: immunoSEQ multiplex PCR; TCRdb lists only in-frame clones, some missing. Seen here are 200,000 to 250,000 clones, about 83% observed once, and the top ten hold around 2%. Sequenced material: peripheral blood. These receptors were taken from a man aged 25 to 40 who had recovered from COVID-19. The CDR3 runs from the conserved cysteine through the conserved F or W. The D gene is left open where the match is weak. Part of the rows lack a size; the others show once, few, many or a class for expanded clones.

cdr3_aa cdr3_nt j_call d_call v_call clone_size
CASSPGDSGNTIYF TGCGCCAGCAGCCCGGGAGACTCTGGAAACACCATATATTTT TRBJ1-3 NA TRBV5-1 NA
CASSSQGAGYGYTF TGTGCCAGCAGCTCACAGGGGGCAGGGTATGGCTACACCTTC TRBJ1-2 TRBD1 TRBV5-4 NA
CASSPQGLGGRLGELFF TGTGCCAGCAGCCCCCAAGGGCTGGGGGGGCGGCTCGGGGAGCTGTTTTTT TRBJ2-2 NA TRBV7-8 NA
CASRSSGTDEKLFF TGTGCCAGCAGATCCTCCGGGACAGACGAAAAACTGTTTTTT TRBJ1-4 TRBD1 TRBV28 NA
CASSRPGTGVETQYF TGTGCCAGCTCACGCCCCGGGACAGGAGTAGAGACCCAGTACTTC TRBJ2-5 TRBD1 TRBV18 once
CASSQRAVGTQYF TGTGCCAGCAGCCAGAGGGCCGTAGGAACCCAGTACTTC TRBJ2-5 NA TRBV3-1/TRBV3-2 once
CASSFSQGPDTQYF TGTGCCAGCAGCTTTAGCCAGGGGCCGGATACGCAGTATTTT TRBJ2-3 NA TRBV5-6 NA
CASSPGVATDTQYF TGTGCCAGCAGCCCGGGAGTAGCGACAGATACGCAGTATTTT TRBJ2-3 NA TRBV6-6 NA
CASSLGGVFSGANVLTF TGTGCCAGCAGTTTAGGGGGGGTCTTCTCTGGGGCCAACGTCCTGACTTTC TRBJ2-6 TRBD2 TRBV27 NA
CASSEYGSGYTF TGTGCCAGCAGTGAATACGGGTCTGGCTACACCTTC TRBJ1-2 NA TRBV2 NA
CASSSQAGVGTDTQYF TGCGCCAGCAGCTCGCAAGCGGGGGTCGGCACAGATACGCAGTATTTT TRBJ2-3 TRBD2 TRBV5-1 NA
CASRPGAENTEAFF TGTGCCAGCAGACCGGGAGCGGAGAACACTGAAGCTTTCTTT TRBJ1-1 NA TRBV21-1 NA
CASSQTRGATQYF TGTGCCAGCAGCCAAACCCGGGGGGCCACGCAGTATTTT TRBJ2-3 NA TRBV14 NA
CATSFRTGLTDTQYF TGTGCCACCAGCTTCCGGACAGGGCTCACAGATACGCAGTATTTT TRBJ2-3 TRBD1 TRBV15 NA
CASSPNSFSSYEQYF TGTGCCAGCTCACCCAACAGCTTCAGCTCCTACGAGCAGTACTTC TRBJ2-7 NA TRBV18 NA
CASSAQGQINEKLFF TGTGCCAGCAGTGCCCAAGGACAGATTAATGAAAAACTGTTTTTT TRBJ1-4 NA TRBV2 NA
CASRETEIQETQYF TGTGCCAGCAGGGAGACAGAAATCCAAGAGACCCAGTACTTC TRBJ2-5 NA TRBV6-5 NA
CASSLADSLNYGYTF TGTGCCAGCAGCTTAGCGGACAGCCTCAACTATGGCTACACCTTC TRBJ1-2 NA TRBV5-5 NA
CASSLTSGGEETQYF TGCGCCAGCAGCTTGACTAGCGGGGGGGAAGAGACCCAGTACTTC TRBJ2-5 TRBD2 TRBV5-1 NA
CASSSGQGTEAFF TGTGCCAGTAGTTCCGGACAGGGGACTGAAGCTTTCTTT TRBJ1-1 TRBD1 TRBV19 NA
CASRGEWAGTQYF TGTGCCAGCAGGGGAGAGTGGGCGGGTACGCAGTATTTT TRBJ2-3 NA TRBV2 NA
CASSQGQGWTDTQYF TGTGCCAGCAGTCAGGGGCAGGGGTGGACAGATACGCAGTATTTT TRBJ2-3 NA TRBV7-7 NA
CATNPGVSSYNEQFF TGCGCCACGAACCCCGGGGTCAGCTCCTACAATGAGCAGTTCTTC TRBJ2-1 NA TRBV10-2 NA
CASSSGNSYAGEQFF TGTGCCAGCAGTTCAGGGAACTCCTATGCCGGTGAGCAGTTCTTC TRBJ2-1 NA TRBV27 NA
CATKTTSGGYNEQFF TGCGCCACCAAGACTACTAGCGGGGGTTACAATGAGCAGTTCTTC TRBJ2-1 TRBD2 TRBV5-1 few
CASSSRGSREQYF TGTGCCAGCAGCAGCAGGGGGTCCCGCGAGCAGTACTTC TRBJ2-7 NA TRBV21-1 NA
CASSRGQSPLNTDTQYF TGTGCCAGCAGCAGGGGACAGTCTCCCCTTAACACAGATACGCAGTATTTT TRBJ2-3 TRBD1 TRBV27 NA
CASSQIGRRSTDTQYF TGCGCCAGCAGCCAAATTGGGCGCCGGTCCACAGATACGCAGTATTTT TRBJ2-3 NA TRBV4-1 once
CASSYSWDRSPNTIYF TGTGCCAGCAGTTACTCGTGGGACAGAAGTCCGAACACCATATATTTT TRBJ1-3 TRBD1 TRBV6-5 NA
CASSFGLAGDGDTQYF TGCGCCAGCAGCTTTGGGCTAGCGGGGGATGGAGATACGCAGTATTTT TRBJ2-3 TRBD2 TRBV5-1 NA
CASSRDKPPNGYTF TGTGCCAGTAGTAGGGACAAGCCCCCCAACGGCTACACCTTC TRBJ1-2 NA TRBV19 NA
CASSELRGSPKLFF TGTGCCAGCAGTGAGTTAAGGGGATCTCCAAAACTGTTTTTT TRBJ1-4 NA TRBV6-1 NA
CASSEKGRRGKYF TGTGCCAGCAGTGAAAAGGGCCGTAGAGGGAAGTACTTC TRBJ2-7 NA TRBV2 NA
CASSFLASYGYTF TGTGCCAGCAGTTTCCTGGCTAGCTATGGCTACACCTTC TRBJ1-2 NA TRBV28 NA
CASSAPGNTEAFF TGCGCCAGCAGTGCTCCCGGGAACACTGAAGCTTTCTTT TRBJ1-1 NA TRBV10-1 NA
CASSRAGAVTEAFF TGTGCCAGCAGCCGGGCAGGGGCAGTCACTGAAGCTTTCTTT TRBJ1-1 NA TRBV5-6 NA
CASSESTGVNTEAFF TGTGCCAGCAGTGAGTCGACAGGGGTGAACACTGAAGCTTTCTTT TRBJ1-1 TRBD1 TRBV28 NA
CASSSYSSYNEQFF TGTGCCAGCAGTTCCTATAGCTCCTACAATGAGCAGTTCTTC TRBJ2-1 NA TRBV28 NA
CATYREGVETQYF TGTGCCACTTACAGGGAGGGGGTAGAGACCCAGTACTTC TRBJ2-5 NA TRBV6-5 once
CASTTPSGAISGTQYF TGTGCCAGCACTACACCAAGCGGGGCAATATCTGGTACGCAGTATTTT TRBJ2-3 TRBD2 TRBV7-9 NA
CASSQASRGHSPLHF TGTGCCAGCAGCCAAGCGTCCAGGGGCCATTCACCCCTCCACTTT TRBJ1-6 NA TRBV14 NA
CAIMTSGGGLPFF TGTGCCATCATGACTAGCGGGGGGGGGCTGCCGTTCTTC TRBJ2-1 TRBD2 TRBV10-3 once
CAIRGAADSYGYTF TGTGCCATCAGGGGGGCAGCAGATTCCTATGGCTACACCTTC TRBJ1-2 NA TRBV10-3 NA
CASSLAPTGYYEQYF TGTGCCAGCAGCTTAGCCCCGACAGGGTACTACGAGCAGTACTTC TRBJ2-7 TRBD1 TRBV7-9 NA
CASSSTSGGIRVQYF TGTGCCAGCAGTTCGACTAGCGGGGGTATACGGGTGCAGTACTTC TRBJ2-7 TRBD2 TRBV27 NA
CASSHTPLEDSQSNYGYTF TGTGCCAGCAGTCACACCCCCCTAGAGGACAGCCAATCTAACTATGGCTACACCTTC TRBJ1-2 NA TRBV6-6 NA
CASSDWTGKYF TGTGCCAGCAGCGATTGGACAGGAAAGTACTTC TRBJ2-5 TRBD1 TRBV6-2/TRBV6-3 NA
CASSSIVGQYF TGTGCCAGCAGCTCGATTGTCGGGCAGTATTTT TRBJ2-3 NA TRBV3-1/TRBV3-2 NA